This record looks at one T cell receptor beta chain sequence and its context. The data belong to a study of blood T cell repertoires in COVID-19. Background on the study: The samples span acute and convalescent COVID-19 from the United States, Italy and Spain. T cells, B-cell-depleted T cells, or PBMCs supplied cDNA or gDNA.

Per the original methods: Estimates of nucleated cell counts were drawn from the amplification of reference gene primers. TCRdb's copy holds only in-frame clones and misses some; the assay was immunoSEQ multiplex PCR. That table furnishes V, J and clone size, whereas the DNA furnished D and trimming. Of about 180,000 clones listed, approximately 88% were seen once; the top ten hold roughly 3.7%. V gave up 4 bases and J gave up 2 bases, with 8 bases separating them. The CDR3 length is 13 residues. Per germline, CDR1 MNHEY and CDR2 SMNVEV (reference sequence). The V call is TRBV27, the J call TRBJ2-5, with a weak D call TRBD2 (6 bases). Sequenced sample: peripheral blood. This TCR derives from a woman aged 30 to 39 with acute or convalescent COVID-19. The CDR3 reads CASSYSGQETQYF. In nucleotides, the CDR3 is TGTGCCAGCAGTTATAGCGGACAAGAGACCCAGTACTTC.